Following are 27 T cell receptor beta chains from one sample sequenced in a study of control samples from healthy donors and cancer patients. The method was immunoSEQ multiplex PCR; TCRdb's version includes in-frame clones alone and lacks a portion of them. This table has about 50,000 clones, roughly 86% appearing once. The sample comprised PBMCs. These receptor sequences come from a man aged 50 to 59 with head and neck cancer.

CDR3 region: CASSFNLAGAPGTDTQYF. For the CDR3, the DNA is TGCGCCAGCAGCTTTAATTTAGCGGGGGCCCCCGGCACAGATACGCAGTATTTT. The chain couples TRBV5-1 to TRBJ2-3; 9 nucleotides agree with TRBD2. V shed 2 bases and J 1 base; nucleotides not matched to a gene: 11. The CDR3 is made up of 18 amino acids. The germline V gene has CDR1 SGHRS and CDR2 YFSETQ.

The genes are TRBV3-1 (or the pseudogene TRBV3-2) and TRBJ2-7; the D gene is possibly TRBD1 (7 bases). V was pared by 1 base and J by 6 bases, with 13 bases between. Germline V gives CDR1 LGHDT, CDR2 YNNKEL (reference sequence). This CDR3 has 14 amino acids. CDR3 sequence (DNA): TGTGCCAGCAGCCAAGGGGGGGCAGGGGGCGAGCAGTACTTC. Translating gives CASSQGGAGGEQYF.

The CDR3 coding sequence is TGTGCCAGCAGCCTCACCGGGACAGGGGGTTACAATGAGCAGTTCTTC. Its protein is CASSLTGTGGYNEQFF. This sequence joins TRBV3-1 (or the pseudogene TRBV3-2) and TRBJ2-1; 11 bases map to TRBD1. The germline gives CDR1 LGHDT, CDR2 YNNKEL (reference sequence). Germline trimming cut 4 bases from V and 4 bases from J; bases unmatched to any gene: 6. The CDR3 totals 16 residues.

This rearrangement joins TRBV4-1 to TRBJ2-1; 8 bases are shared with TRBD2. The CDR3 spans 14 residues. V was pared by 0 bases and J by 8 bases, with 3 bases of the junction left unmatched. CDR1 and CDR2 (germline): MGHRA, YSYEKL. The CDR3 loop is CASSQESGSYEQFF. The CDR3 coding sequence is TGCGCCAGCAGCCAAGAAAGCGGGAGTTATGAGCAGTTCTTC.

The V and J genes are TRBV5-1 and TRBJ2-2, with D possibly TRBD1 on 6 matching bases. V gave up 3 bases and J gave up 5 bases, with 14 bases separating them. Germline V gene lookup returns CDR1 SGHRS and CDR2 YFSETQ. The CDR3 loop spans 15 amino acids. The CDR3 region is CASSSSQGGTGELFF. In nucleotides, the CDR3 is TGCGCCAGCAGCTCGTCACAGGGTGGGACCGGGGAGCTGTTTTTT.

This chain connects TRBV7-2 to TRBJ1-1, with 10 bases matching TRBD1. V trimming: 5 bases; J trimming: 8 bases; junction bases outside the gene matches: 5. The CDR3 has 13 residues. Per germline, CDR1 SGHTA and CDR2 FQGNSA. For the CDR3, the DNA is TGTGCCAGCAGCGCGGACAGGGGGAGGGAAGCTTTCTTT. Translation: CASSADRGREAFF.

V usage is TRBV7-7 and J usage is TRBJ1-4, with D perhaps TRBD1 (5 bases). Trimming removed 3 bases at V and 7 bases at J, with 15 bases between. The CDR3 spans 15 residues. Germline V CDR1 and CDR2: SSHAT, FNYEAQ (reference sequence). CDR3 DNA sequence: TGTGCCAGCAGCTTCAGGGACGTCTTAACTGAAAAACTGTTTTTT. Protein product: CASSFRDVLTEKLFF.

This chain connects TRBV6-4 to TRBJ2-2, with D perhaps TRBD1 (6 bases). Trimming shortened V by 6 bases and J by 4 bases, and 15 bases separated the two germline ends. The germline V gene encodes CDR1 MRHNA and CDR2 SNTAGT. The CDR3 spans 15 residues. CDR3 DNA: TGTGCCAGCAGCGACAGGCCTGGAAGCACCGGGGAGCTGTTTTTT. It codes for CASSDRPGSTGELFF.

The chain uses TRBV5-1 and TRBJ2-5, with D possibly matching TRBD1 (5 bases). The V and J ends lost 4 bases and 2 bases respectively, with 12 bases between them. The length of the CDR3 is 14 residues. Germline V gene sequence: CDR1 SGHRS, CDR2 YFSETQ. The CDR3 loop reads CASSVGHQQETQYF. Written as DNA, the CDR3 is TGCGCCAGCAGCGTAGGACACCAGCAAGAGACCCAGTACTTC.

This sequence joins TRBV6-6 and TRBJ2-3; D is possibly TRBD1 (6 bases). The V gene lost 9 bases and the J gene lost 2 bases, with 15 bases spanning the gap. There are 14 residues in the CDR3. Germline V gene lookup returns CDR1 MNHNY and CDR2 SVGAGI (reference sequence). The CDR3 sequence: CASNRAPYTDTQYF. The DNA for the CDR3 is TGTGCCAGTAACAGGGCCCCTTACACAGATACGCAGTATTTT.

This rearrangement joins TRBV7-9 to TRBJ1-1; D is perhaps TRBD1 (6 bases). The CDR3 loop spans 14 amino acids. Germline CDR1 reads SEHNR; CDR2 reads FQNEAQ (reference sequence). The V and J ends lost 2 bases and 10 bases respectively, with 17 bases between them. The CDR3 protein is CASSLQGLVGAAFF. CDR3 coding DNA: TGTGCCAGCAGCTTACAGGGTTTGGTGGGGGCAGCTTTCTTT.

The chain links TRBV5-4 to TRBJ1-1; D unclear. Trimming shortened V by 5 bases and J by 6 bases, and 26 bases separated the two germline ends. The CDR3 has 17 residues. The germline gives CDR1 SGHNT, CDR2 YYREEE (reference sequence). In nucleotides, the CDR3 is TGTGCCAGCAGTAGAGGCGCGTTTGGGTACTTGGACGCTGAAGCTTTCTTT. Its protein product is CASSRGAFGYLDAEAFF. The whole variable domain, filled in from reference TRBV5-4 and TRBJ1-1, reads ETGVTQSPTHLIKTRGQQVTLRCSSQSGHNTVSWYQQALGQGPQFIFQYYREEENGRGNFPPRFSGLQFPNYSSELNVNALELDDSALYLCASSRGAFGYLDAEAFFGQGTRLTVV.

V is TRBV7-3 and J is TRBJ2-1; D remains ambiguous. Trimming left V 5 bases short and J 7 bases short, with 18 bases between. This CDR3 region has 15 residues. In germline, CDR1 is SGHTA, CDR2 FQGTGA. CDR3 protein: CASSPGWVTYNEQFF. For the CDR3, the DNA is TGTGCCAGCAGCCCCGGCTGGGTGACATATAATGAGCAGTTCTTC.

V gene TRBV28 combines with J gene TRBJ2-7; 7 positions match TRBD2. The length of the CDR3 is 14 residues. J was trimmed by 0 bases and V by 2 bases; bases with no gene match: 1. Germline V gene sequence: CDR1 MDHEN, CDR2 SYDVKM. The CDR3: CASSLLADSYEQYF. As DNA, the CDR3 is TGTGCCAGCAGTTTACTAGCGGACTCCTACGAGCAGTACTTC.

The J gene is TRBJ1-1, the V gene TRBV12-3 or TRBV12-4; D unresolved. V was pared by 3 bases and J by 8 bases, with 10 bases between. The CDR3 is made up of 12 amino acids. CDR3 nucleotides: TGTGCCAGCAGTTTCGGCATATTGGAAGCTTTCTTT. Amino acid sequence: CASSFGILEAFF.

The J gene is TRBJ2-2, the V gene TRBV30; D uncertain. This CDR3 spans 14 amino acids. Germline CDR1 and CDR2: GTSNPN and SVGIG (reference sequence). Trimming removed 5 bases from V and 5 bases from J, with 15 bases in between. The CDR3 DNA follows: TGTGCCTGGCGACGGCTCTTTGGGACCGGGGAGCTGTTTTTT. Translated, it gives CAWRRLFGTGELFF.

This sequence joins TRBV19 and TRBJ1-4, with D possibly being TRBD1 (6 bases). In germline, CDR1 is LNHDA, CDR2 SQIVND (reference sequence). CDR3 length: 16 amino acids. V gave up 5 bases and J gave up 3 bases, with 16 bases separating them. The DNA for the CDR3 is TGTGCCAGTAGTCTGGGGGGGGCCCCGGCTAATGAAAAACTGTTTTTT. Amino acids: CASSLGGAPANEKLFF.

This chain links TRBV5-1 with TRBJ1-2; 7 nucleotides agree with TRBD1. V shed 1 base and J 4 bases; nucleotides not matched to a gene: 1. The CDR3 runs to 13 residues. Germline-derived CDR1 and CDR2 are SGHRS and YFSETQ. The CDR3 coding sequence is TGCGCCAGCAGCTTGACAGGGGCCTATGGCTACACCTTC. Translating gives CASSLTGAYGYTF.

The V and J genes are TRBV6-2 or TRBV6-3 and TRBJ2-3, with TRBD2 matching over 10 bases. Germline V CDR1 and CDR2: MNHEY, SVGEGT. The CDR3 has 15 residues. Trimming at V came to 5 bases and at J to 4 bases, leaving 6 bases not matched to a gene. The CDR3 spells CASSLSSGGPDTQYF. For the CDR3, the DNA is TGTGCCAGCAGTCTTTCTAGCGGGGGCCCAGATACGCAGTATTTT.

The CDR3 DNA reads as TGTGCCAGCAGCGTAGCAGGGGGAGGCTACACCTTC. Translating gives CASSVAGGGYTF. This chain uses TRBV9 with TRBJ1-2; the match to TRBD1 covers 7 bases. The CDR3 consists of 12 residues. Looked up from germline, CDR1 is SGDLS and CDR2 is YYNGEE. V lost 0 bases, J lost 8 bases, and 1 base stayed unmatched.

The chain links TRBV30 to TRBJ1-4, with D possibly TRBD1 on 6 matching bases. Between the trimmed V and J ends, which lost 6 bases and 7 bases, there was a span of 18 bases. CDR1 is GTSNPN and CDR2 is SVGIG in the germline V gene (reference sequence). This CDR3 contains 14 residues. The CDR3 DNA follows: TGTGCCTGTTACCTAGGAGGGACAATTGAAAAACTGTTTTTT. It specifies CACYLGGTIEKLFF.

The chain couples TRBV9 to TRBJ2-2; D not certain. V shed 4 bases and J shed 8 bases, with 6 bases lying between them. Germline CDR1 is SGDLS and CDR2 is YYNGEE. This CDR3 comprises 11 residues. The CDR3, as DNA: TGTGCCAGCAGCCTGCAGGGGGAGCTGTTTTTT. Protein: CASSLQGELFF.

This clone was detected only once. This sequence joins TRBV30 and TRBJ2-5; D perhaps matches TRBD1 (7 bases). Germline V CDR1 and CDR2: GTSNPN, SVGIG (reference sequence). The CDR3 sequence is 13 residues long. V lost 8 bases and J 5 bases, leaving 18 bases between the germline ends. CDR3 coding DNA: TGTGCCCAAAAAGGGGGCGCGGGGGAGACCCAGTACTTC. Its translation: CAQKGGAGETQYF.

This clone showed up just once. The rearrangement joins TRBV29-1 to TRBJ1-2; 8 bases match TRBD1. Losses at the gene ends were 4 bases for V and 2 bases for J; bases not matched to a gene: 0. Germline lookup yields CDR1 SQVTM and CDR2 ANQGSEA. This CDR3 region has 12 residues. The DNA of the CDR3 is TGCAGCGTTGGGGACAGGAACTATGGCTACACCTTC. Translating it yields CSVGDRNYGYTF.

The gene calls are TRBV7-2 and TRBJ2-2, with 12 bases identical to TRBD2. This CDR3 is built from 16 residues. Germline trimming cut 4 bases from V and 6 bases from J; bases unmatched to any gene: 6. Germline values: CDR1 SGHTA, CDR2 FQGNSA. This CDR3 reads CASSSRLAGVPGELFF. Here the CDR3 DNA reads TGTGCCAGCAGCTCCAGACTAGCGGGGGTCCCCGGGGAGCTGTTTTTT.

This CDR3 is CASRPGRATKETQYF. DNA for the CDR3: TGTGCCAGCAGGCCCGGGCGGGCTACTAAAGAGACCCAGTACTTC. The chain links TRBV3-1 (or the pseudogene TRBV3-2) to TRBJ2-5; a possible D gene is TRBD2 (5 bases). V lost 6 bases, J lost 3 bases, and 17 bases lay in between. Germline CDR1 LGHDT, CDR2 YNNKEL (reference sequence). The CDR3 runs to 15 residues.

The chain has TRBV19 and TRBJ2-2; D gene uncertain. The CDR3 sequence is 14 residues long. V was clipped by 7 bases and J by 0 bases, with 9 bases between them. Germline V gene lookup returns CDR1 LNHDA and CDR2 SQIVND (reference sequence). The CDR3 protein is CASTPGSNTGELFF. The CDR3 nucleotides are TGTGCCAGTACCCCAGGCTCGAACACCGGGGAGCTGTTTTTT.